These 30 T cell receptor beta chains were all obtained from the same sample, sequenced in a study of blood T cell repertoires in COVID-19. Assay used: immunoSEQ multiplex PCR; TCRdb lists only in-frame clones, some missing. The sample shows around 270,000 clones, 80% to 90% of them seen only once. The sequenced material came from PBMCs or T cells enriched from blood (not recorded which). These receptors came from a woman in her 30s who had recovered from COVID-19.

A single count supports this clone. This chain uses TRBV27 with TRBJ1-3; possible D gene TRBD1, 5 bases. CDR1 and CDR2 from the germline V gene are MNHEY and SMNVEV (reference sequence). This CDR3 spans 14 amino acids. Between the trimmed V and J ends, which lost 2 bases and 1 base, there was a span of 6 bases. CDR3 in amino acids: CASSLKGSGNTIYF. CDR3 bases: TGTGCCAGCAGTTTAAAGGGGTCTGGAAACACCATATATTTT.

This clone was observed a handful of times. The chain recombines TRBV25-1 with TRBJ2-1; TRBD2 is a possible D gene (5 bases). CDR1 and CDR2 from the germline V gene are MGHDK and SYGVNS. The CDR3 extends over 13 amino acids. Trimming removed 7 bases at V and 0 bases at J, with 7 bases between. CDR3 nucleotide sequence: TGTGCCAGCATCGGGGTCTCCTACAATGAGCAGTTCTTC. Amino acid sequence: CASIGVSYNEQFF.

The V and J genes are TRBV25-1 and TRBJ1-2; perhaps TRBD1 as D (6 bases). V was shortened by 3 bases and J by 6 bases, with 20 bases between the two germline ends. The V gene's germline CDR1 is MGHDK and CDR2 SYGVNS. The CDR3 contains 16 residues. CDR3 protein: CASSDRMTEGVNGYTF. CDR3 coding DNA: TGTGCCAGCAGTGATCGTATGACAGAGGGGGTGAATGGCTACACCTTC.

The chain recombines TRBV28 with TRBJ1-6; D possibly corresponds to TRBD1 (5 bases). The V end was cut by 11 bases, the J end by 7 bases, with 12 bases between. The CDR3 is 12 residues long. The germline V gene encodes CDR1 MDHEN and CDR2 SYDVKM. This CDR3 is CAGGEPNSPLHF. The CDR3 DNA reads TGTGCCGGAGGGGAGCCGAATTCACCCCTCCACTTT.

The chain couples TRBV30 to TRBJ2-4; D is undetermined. Trimming removed 5 bases at V and 4 bases at J, with 18 bases between. Germline V gene lookup returns CDR1 GTSNPN and CDR2 SVGIG (reference sequence). The CDR3 has 15 residues. The CDR3 DNA sequence: TGTGCCTGGGCCTCCCTCTGGAACAGTAAAAACATTCAGTACTTC. The encoded protein is CAWASLWNSKNIQYF.

The chain is built from TRBV6-4 and TRBJ2-3; 9 bases match TRBD2. The CDR3 spans 15 residues. Germline CDR1 is MRHNA and CDR2 is SNTAGT. The V and J ends lost 8 bases and 1 base, in that order; junction bases with no gene match: 7. The CDR3 is CASSFSGGGTDTQYF. The DNA for the CDR3 is TGTGCCAGCTCGTTTAGCGGGGGCGGCACAGATACGCAGTATTTT.

This clone was seen a handful of times. The chain has TRBV7-8 and TRBJ2-1; weak D call: TRBD2 (5 bases). Germline CDR1 reads SGHVS; CDR2 reads FQNEAQ. This CDR3 has 16 amino acids. V was clipped by 1 base and J by 1 base, with 11 bases between them. The chain's CDR3 is CASSLGGRGSYNEQFF. CDR3 coding DNA: TGTGCCAGCAGCTTAGGTGGGAGAGGATCCTACAATGAGCAGTTCTTC.

V is TRBV28 and J is TRBJ2-1; D is ambiguous. V gave up 4 bases and J gave up 5 bases, with 15 bases separating them. The CDR3 sequence is 15 residues long. Germline assignment: CDR1 MDHEN and CDR2 SYDVKM. CDR3 nucleotides: TGTGCCAGCAGTTCCGGGTCAGCCTTCAACAATGAGCAGTTCTTC. Encoded protein: CASSSGSAFNNEQFF.

The rearrangement uses TRBV9 and TRBJ2-3; 7 nucleotides agree with TRBD1. This CDR3 is 13 amino acids long. In germline, CDR1 is SGDLS, CDR2 YYNGEE. Germline trimming cut 3 bases from V and 4 bases from J; bases unmatched to any gene: 2. For the CDR3, the DNA is TGTGCCAGCAGCGCCACAGGGGCAGATACGCAGTATTTT. Protein: CASSATGADTQYF.

The rearrangement uses TRBV6-5 and TRBJ2-3; D is unresolved. The V end was cut by 5 bases, the J end by 8 bases, with 14 bases between. In germline, CDR1 is MNHEY, CDR2 SVGAGI. The CDR3 has 13 residues. The CDR3 region has the DNA TGTGCCAGCAGTCCCGACTTTGTCAGTACGCAGTATTTT. Protein sequence: CASSPDFVSTQYF.

CDR3 coding DNA: TGTGCCAGCAGTTTCCGGGACTTCAATCGAGGTGAAGCTTTCTTT. Residues: CASSFRDFNRGEAFF. V usage is TRBV6-6 and J usage is TRBJ1-1; D perhaps matches TRBD1 (5 bases). Trimming cost V 4 bases and J 7 bases, with 19 bases left between them. Germline loops: CDR1 MNHNY, CDR2 SVGAGI (reference sequence). This CDR3 spans 15 amino acids.

A note on this clone: In the same sample, other DNA sequences code for this CDR3. V gene TRBV12-3 or TRBV12-4 combines with J gene TRBJ1-1, with D possibly TRBD1 on 6 matching bases. The CDR3 spans 13 residues. The V and J ends lost 2 bases and 3 bases respectively, with 7 bases between them. CDR3 in amino acids: CASSLRGYTEAFF. The DNA for the CDR3 is TGTGCCAGCAGTTTAAGGGGGTACACTGAAGCTTTCTTT.

The chain recombines TRBV9 with TRBJ1-3; D is undetermined. CDR3 length: 15 amino acids. Germline CDR1 is SGDLS and CDR2 is YYNGEE. Trimming took 0 bases from V and 0 from J, leaving 7 bases between them. This CDR3 is CASSVDESSGNTIYF. The CDR3 coding sequence is TGTGCCAGCAGCGTAGATGAGAGCTCTGGAAACACCATATATTTT. Supplemented by reference TRBV9 and TRBJ1-3, the full variable domain reads DSGVTQTPKHLITATGQRVTLRCSPRSGDLSVYWYQQSLDQGLQFLIQYYNGEERAKGNILERFSAQQFPDLHSELNLSSLELGDSALYFCASSVDESSGNTIYFGEGSWLTVV.

J is TRBJ2-5 and V is TRBV4-1, with a tentative D call TRBD1 (5 bases). Germline V CDR1 and CDR2: MGHRA, YSYEKL. CDR3 size: 15 residues. Trimming took off 0 bases at V and 5 bases at J, with 13 bases between the two ends. The chain's CDR3 is CASSQDPRVWETQYF. CDR3 bases: TGCGCCAGCAGCCAAGATCCCAGGGTCTGGGAGACCCAGTACTTC.

The chain couples TRBV19 to TRBJ1-5; the match to TRBD1 covers 9 bases. V shed 5 bases and J 3 bases; nucleotides not matched to a gene: 5. The germline gives CDR1 LNHDA, CDR2 SQIVND (reference sequence). The CDR3 covers 15 residues. This chain's CDR3 is CASSEDRGYNQPQHF. CDR3 nucleotide sequence: TGTGCCAGTAGTGAGGACAGGGGCTACAATCAGCCCCAGCATTTT.

The V and J genes are TRBV25-1 and TRBJ1-1, with D tentatively TRBD1 (6 bases). Between the trimmed V and J ends, which lost 7 bases and 3 bases, there was a span of 15 bases. CDR1 is MGHDK, CDR2 SYGVNS, per germline. CDR3 length equals 14 residues. CDR3 sequence (DNA): TGTGCCAGCACACCGGGACAAACGTACACTGAAGCTTTCTTT. Its translation is CASTPGQTYTEAFF.

This clone was seen only once. This chain joins TRBV28 and TRBJ1-1; weak D call: TRBD1 (6 bases). V lost 4 bases and J lost 1, with 19 bases in between. The CDR3 is made up of 17 amino acids. Germline-derived CDR1 and CDR2 are MDHEN and SYDVKM. Written as DNA, the CDR3 is TGTGCCAGCAGTTCCCCCAAAACAGGGCTTCAGAACACTGAAGCTTTCTTT. The encoded protein is CASSSPKTGLQNTEAFF.

This clone was seen more than once but under ten times. The chain links TRBV25-1 to TRBJ1-5; TRBD1 matches at 9 bases. CDR1 is MGHDK and CDR2 is SYGVNS in the germline V gene. The CDR3 is 13 residues long. V lost 6 bases to trimming and J lost 6 bases; unmatched junction nucleotides: 3. The chain's CDR3 is CASRGQGSQPQHF. Here the CDR3 DNA reads TGTGCCAGCAGAGGACAGGGGAGTCAGCCCCAGCATTTT.

V usage is TRBV6-5 and J usage is TRBJ2-5; 8 positions agree with TRBD1. Germline V CDR1 and CDR2: MNHEY, SVGAGI. The CDR3 is made up of 14 amino acids. V dropped 6 bases and J dropped 4; count of bases not matched to a gene: 7. CDR3 nucleotides: TGTGCCAGCAGAAGGACAGGGTTGAGAGAGACCCAGTACTTC. As protein: CASRRTGLRETQYF.

The V gene is TRBV4-1, the J gene TRBJ2-1; a weak D match, TRBD2 (5 bases). Per germline, CDR1 MGHRA and CDR2 YSYEKL. This CDR3 spans 16 amino acids. V lost 0 bases to trimming and J lost 6 bases, with 15 bases between them. DNA for the CDR3: TGCGCCAGCAGCCAAGATCTTAGCGCTTCTTTCAATGAGCAGTTCTTC. Residues: CASSQDLSASFNEQFF.

This chain links TRBV7-9 with TRBJ2-7, with D possibly matching TRBD2 (6 bases). The length of the CDR3 is 14 residues. CDR1 and CDR2 (germline): SEHNR, FQNEAQ (reference sequence). V lost 4 bases and J 7 bases, leaving 17 bases between the germline ends. The chain's CDR3 is CASSSSGTPGEQYF. The DNA of the CDR3 is TGTGCCAGCAGCTCCTCCGGGACTCCCGGAGAGCAGTACTTC. The full variable domain, with the rest looked up from reference TRBV7-9 and TRBJ2-7, is DTGVSQNPRHKITKRGQNVTFRCDPISEHNRLYWYRQTLGQGPEFLTYFQNEAQLEKSRLLSDRFSAERPKGSFSTLEIQRTEQGDSAMYLCASSSSGTPGEQYFGPGTRLTVT.

This clone has just a few counts. CDR3 sequence (DNA): TGTGCCTGGAGCCTGACCAGGGGTTCACCCCTCCACTTT. It specifies CAWSLTRGSPLHF. The chain employs TRBV30 and TRBJ1-6, with D possibly being TRBD1 (6 bases). The germline V gene has CDR1 GTSNPN and CDR2 SVGIG (reference sequence). The CDR3 has 13 residues. Between the trimmed V and J ends, which lost 3 bases and 9 bases, there was a span of 12 bases. Full variable domain (rest looked up from reference TRBV30 and TRBJ1-6): SQTIHQWPATLVQPVGSPLSLECTVEGTSNPNLYWYRQAAGRGLQLLFYSVGIGQISSEVPQNLSASRPQDRQFILSSKKLLLSDSGFYLCAWSLTRGSPLHFGNGTRLTVT.

This clone was seen a handful of times. The chain is built from TRBV15 and TRBJ2-2; perhaps TRBD2 as D (6 bases). V was pared by 0 bases and J by 1 base, with 15 bases between. The length of the CDR3 is 18 residues. Germline CDR1 reads LNHNV; CDR2 reads YYDKDF (reference sequence). The CDR3 DNA reads as TGTGCCACCAGCAGAGAAGTTGGGGGGTCAATGAACACCGGGGAGCTGTTTTTT. Its protein is CATSREVGGSMNTGELFF. The variable domain in full, with the rest retrieved from reference TRBV15 and TRBJ2-2, is DAMVIQNPRYQVTQFGKPVTLSCSQTLNHNVMYWYQQKSSQAPKLLFHYYDKDFNNEADTPDNFQSRRPNTSFCFLDIRSPGLGDTAMYLCATSREVGGSMNTGELFFGEGSRLTVL.

The chain combines TRBV19 with TRBJ1-1; possible D gene TRBD1, 6 bases. Germline assignment: CDR1 LNHDA and CDR2 SQIVND (reference sequence). V was clipped by 4 bases and J by 0 bases, with 9 bases between them. This CDR3 comprises 14 residues. Here the CDR3 DNA reads TGTGCCAGTAGTAAGACAGGTATGAACACTGAAGCTTTCTTT. Its translation: CASSKTGMNTEAFF.

The rearrangement links TRBV24-1 to TRBJ1-4; 9 positions match TRBD1. J gave up 9 bases and V 7 bases, and 20 bases lay outside the gene matches. Germline lookup yields CDR1 KGHDR and CDR2 SFDVKD. The CDR3 length is 18 residues. The CDR3 DNA reads TGTGCCACCAGCGGAGTCGAGTTCCGGGACAGGGTAGGAAAAAAACTGTTTTTT. This translates into CATSGVEFRDRVGKKLFF.

V is TRBV2 and J is TRBJ1-1; D is perhaps TRBD1 (6 bases). Germline CDR1 reads SNHLY; CDR2 reads FYNNEI. Trimming cost V 4 bases and J 5 bases, with 11 bases left between them. This CDR3 spans 13 amino acids. The CDR3 nucleotides are TGTGCCAGCAGTGTGGGGGGGCGAACTGAAGCTTTCTTT. Translating it yields CASSVGGRTEAFF.

The rearrangement uses TRBV7-6 and TRBJ2-5, with 7 positions matching TRBD1. The V segment lost 2 bases and the J segment 1 base; nucleotides outside the gene matches: 7. Germline V gives CDR1 SGHVS, CDR2 FNYEAQ. The CDR3 runs to 16 residues. This CDR3 is CASSLWDSTIQETQYF. The CDR3 DNA reads as TGTGCCAGCAGCTTATGGGACAGCACCATCCAAGAGACCCAGTACTTC.

CDR3: CASSRTGTAHSTRNTIYF. Here the CDR3 DNA reads TGTGCCAGCAGCCGGACAGGCACCGCTCACTCTACCCGAAACACCATATATTTT. The V gene is TRBV28, the J gene TRBJ1-3; 7 bases match TRBD1. Germline trimming cut 6 bases from V and 5 bases from J; bases unmatched to any gene: 19. CDR1 is MDHEN and CDR2 is SYDVKM in the germline V gene. The CDR3 contains 18 residues.

This chain connects TRBV11-3 to TRBJ2-1, with D possibly matching TRBD2 (5 bases). The CDR3 contains 14 residues. Trimming left V 5 bases short and J 1 base short, with 9 bases between. CDR1 is SGHNT and CDR2 is YENEEA in the germline V gene. In DNA form, the CDR3 reads TGTGCCAGCAGCCTCGAGGGATCCTACAATGAGCAGTTCTTC. Protein sequence: CASSLEGSYNEQFF.

V usage is TRBV19 and J usage is TRBJ2-5, with 8 nucleotides matching TRBD2. The CDR3 consists of 16 residues. J lost 4 bases, V lost 6 bases, and 13 bases had no gene match. Germline V gives CDR1 LNHDA, CDR2 SQIVND (reference sequence). The CDR3 region is CASSRGGLVLGETQYF. The CDR3 nucleotides read TGTGCCAGTAGCCGGGGGGGACTAGTGCTTGGAGAGACCCAGTACTTC.